What follows are 6 T cell receptor beta chains derived from one specimen sequenced in a study of PD-1 blockade in mismatch repair-deficient tumors. The assay was immunoSEQ multiplex PCR, and TCRdb's table has in-frame clones only and misses some. The sample has more than 11,000 clones; 80% to 85% are singletons. Specified time point: approximately eleven-day in vitro stimulation with candidate neoantigen peptide 4. No antigens are known for them. The source material was cells cultured in vitro, sampled from a patient treated with pembrolizumab. The receptors originated from an adult with mismatch repair-deficient cancer.

This chain connects TRBV30 to TRBJ2-7; 9 bases align to TRBD1. J lost 4 bases, V lost 6 bases, and 7 bases had no gene match. Germline V gives CDR1 GTSNPN, CDR2 SVGIG (reference sequence). The CDR3 length is 13 residues. Here the CDR3 reads CACTGTGNYEQYF. CDR3 DNA sequence: TGTGCCTGCACCGGGACAGGGAATTACGAGCAGTACTTC.

This sequence joins TRBV4-3 and TRBJ2-7; 9 bases are shared with TRBD1. J lost 3 bases, V lost 0 bases, and 3 bases had no gene match. Germline lookup yields CDR1 LGHNA and CDR2 YSLEER. The CDR3 sequence is 15 residues long. The CDR3 reads CASSQEGQGYYEQYF. CDR3 sequence (DNA): TGCGCCAGCAGCCAAGAGGGACAGGGTTACTACGAGCAGTACTTC.

The V and J genes are TRBV28 and TRBJ1-5, with TRBD1 identical over 12 bases. CDR1 MDHEN and CDR2 SYDVKM come from the germline V gene. The CDR3 length is 16 residues. With V trimmed by 6 bases and J by 5 bases, 8 bases remained unmatched. CDR3 sequence: CASSLGTGGMDQPQHF. The CDR3 DNA sequence: TGTGCCAGCAGCCTTGGGACAGGGGGCATGGATCAGCCCCAGCATTTT.

The table lists this clone with a few counts. V and J are TRBV29-1 and TRBJ2-7; 11 bases map to TRBD2. The CDR3 totals 13 residues. V dropped 5 bases and J dropped 4; count of bases not matched to a gene: 4. Looked up from germline, CDR1 is SQVTM and CDR2 is ANQGSEA. CDR3 nucleotides: TGCAGCGTTTCACTAGCGGGGGAATACGAGCAGTACTTC. Amino acids: CSVSLAGEYEQYF.

This rearrangement joins TRBV2 to TRBJ2-3, with 7 bases lining up with TRBD2. There are 14 residues in the CDR3. Germline V gene sequence: CDR1 SNHLY, CDR2 FYNNEI. V lost 10 bases to trimming and J lost 0 bases; unmatched junction nucleotides: 7. The CDR3 region is CATRGYLSTDTQYF. As DNA, the CDR3 is TGTGCCACGCGGGGGTACCTTAGCACAGATACGCAGTATTTT.

The chain is built from TRBV10-3 and TRBJ1-1, with D possibly being TRBD1 (6 bases). V lost 3 bases, J lost 4 bases, and 15 bases lay in between. The germline gives CDR1 ENHRY, CDR2 SYGVKD. The CDR3 totals 15 residues. CDR3: CAISDPGEGGTEAFF. The CDR3 DNA is TGTGCCATCAGTGACCCCGGGGAGGGGGGCACTGAAGCTTTCTTT.